This record covers a single T cell receptor beta chain. PCR involved 60 Vbeta and 13 Jbeta primers. Generated by immunoSEQ multiplex PCR, the TCRdb table keeps only in-frame clones and is missing some. This table has 80,000 or so clones, roughly two thirds appearing once. The data derive from a study of cytomegalovirus exposure and HLA in healthy donors. The V end was cut by 5 bases, the J end by 0 bases, with 11 bases between. CDR3 length equals 16 residues. CDR1 is SNHLY, CDR2 FYNNEI, per germline. This clonotype was sampled from a woman between 50 and 59 years old in good health and CMV-seropositive. The chain links TRBV2 to TRBJ1-6, with D hard to call. Material: PBMCs. For the CDR3, the DNA is TGTGCCAGCAGTCTCGCCGGGAGCTCCTATAATTCACCCCTCCACTTT. Translation: CASSLAGSSYNSPLHF.